This T cell receptor (beta chain) was captured by sequencing in a study of blood T cell repertoires in COVID-19. Of note for this clone: Germline is not matched at one junction end, which may reflect a read error.

The authors' processing: Reference gene primer amplification gave nucleated cell count estimates. The protocol was immunoSEQ multiplex PCR, while the TCRdb copy is restricted to in-frame clones and leaves out a portion. D and trimming come from the DNA, and the V and J calls and clone size come from that table. This table has about 330,000 clones, about nine tenths appearing once. This CDR3 contains 12 residues. From germline, CDR1 is SGHAT and CDR2 FQDESV (reference sequence). The receptor was isolated from a man between 25 and 39 years old with COVID-19, enrolled during active disease. The sample was peripheral blood. V gene TRBV11-1 combines with J gene TRBJ2-5; 9 bases map to TRBD2. The CDR3 DNA reads TGTGCCAGCAGCGACGATCGACTAGCGGATAACTTC. Amino acid sequence: CASSDDRLADNF.